A selection of T cell receptor beta chains follows, all from one sample in a study of naive and memory T cell subsets. One entry per CDR3 protein, called by TCRdb with MiXCR from the UMI-ligation and nested PCR reads. The sample holds tens of thousands of distinct CDR3 sequences; approximately 9.2% are singletons and the top ten take over 0.95%. What was sequenced was naive CD8+ T cells from blood. Receptors were obtained from a human donor in good health. The CDR3 runs from the conserved cysteine through the conserved F or W. The order of the fields is J gene, clone size, V gene, D gene, CDR3 DNA, CDR3 protein. A D gene is named only where the DNA matches it firmly. Rows give clone size only sometimes, using once, few, many, or a class for an expanded clone.

J gene: TRBJ2-2; clone size: few; V gene: TRBV9; D gene: TRBD1; CDR3 DNA: TGTGCCAGCAGCGTCGACAGGGGCGGCGGGGAGCTGTTTTTT; CDR3 protein: CASSVDRGGGELFF
J gene: TRBJ2-2; clone size: many; V gene: TRBV29-1; D gene: -; CDR3 DNA: TGCAGCGCCCAGGACAGCGCGAACACCGGGGAGCTGTTTTTT; CDR3 protein: CSAQDSANTGELFF
J gene: TRBJ2-1; clone size: few; V gene: TRBV4-1; D gene: -; CDR3 DNA: TGCGCCAGCAGCCAAGATCTCGGGAGCTCCTCGTTCTTC; CDR3 protein: CASSQDLGSSSFF
J gene: TRBJ2-3; clone size: many; V gene: TRBV7-9; D gene: -; CDR3 DNA: TGTGCCAGCAGCTTAGCGCAGGGATTAATTACAGATACGCAGTATTTT; CDR3 protein: CASSLAQGLITDTQYF
J gene: TRBJ2-1; clone size: -; V gene: TRBV6-2/TRBV6-3; D gene: -; CDR3 DNA: TGTGCCAGCAGTTACTCCGGAGCCTACAATGAGCAGTTCTTC; CDR3 protein: CASSYSGAYNEQFF
J gene: TRBJ2-3; clone size: few; V gene: TRBV6-6; D gene: -; CDR3 DNA: TGTGCCAGCAGTTACTCGATTGAACAGGTGCGCACAGATACGCAGTATTTT; CDR3 protein: CASSYSIEQVRTDTQYF
J gene: TRBJ2-2; clone size: few; V gene: TRBV6-6; D gene: TRBD1; CDR3 DNA: TGTGCCAGCAGCGGGGACAGGGCACTAACGAACACCGGGGAGCTGTTTTTT; CDR3 protein: CASSGDRALTNTGELFF
J gene: TRBJ1-5; clone size: many; V gene: TRBV27; D gene: -; CDR3 DNA: TGTGCCAGCAGTGCGGGGACACTCAATCAGCCCCAGCATTTT; CDR3 protein: CASSAGTLNQPQHF
J gene: TRBJ1-1; clone size: many; V gene: TRBV12-3/TRBV12-4; D gene: -; CDR3 DNA: TGTGCCAGCAGTGTCGGACAGACTGAAGCTTTCTTT; CDR3 protein: CASSVGQTEAFF
J gene: TRBJ2-1; clone size: few; V gene: TRBV28; D gene: TRBD1; CDR3 DNA: TGTGCCAGCAGTCCGCGGGACAGGGGATACAATGAGCAGTTCTTC; CDR3 protein: CASSPRDRGYNEQFF
J gene: TRBJ1-1; clone size: -; V gene: TRBV21-1; D gene: -; CDR3 DNA: TGTGCCAGCAGCAAAGTCGAGGACGGTGCGGGGGATTGTATGAACACTGAAGCTTTCTTT; CDR3 protein: CASSKVEDGAGDCMNTEAFF
J gene: TRBJ2-3; clone size: many; V gene: TRBV7-9; D gene: -; CDR3 DNA: TGTGCCAGCAGCACCGACCACACAGATACGCAGTATTTT; CDR3 protein: CASSTDHTDTQYF
J gene: TRBJ2-1; clone size: -; V gene: TRBV4-1; D gene: TRBD2; CDR3 DNA: TGCGCCAGCAGCCTGACTAGCGGGAGTCGCAATGAGCAGTTCTTC; CDR3 protein: CASSLTSGSRNEQFF
J gene: TRBJ2-1; clone size: -; V gene: TRBV7-2; D gene: -; CDR3 DNA: TGTGCCAGCAGCCTGAGCTACCAATACAATGAGCAGTTCTTC; CDR3 protein: CASSLSYQYNEQFF
J gene: TRBJ2-5; clone size: -; V gene: TRBV7-8; D gene: TRBD2; CDR3 DNA: TGTGCCAGCAGCTTAAGGCTAGCGGTCCAAGAGACCCAGTACTTC; CDR3 protein: CASSLRLAVQETQYF
J gene: TRBJ1-4; clone size: many; V gene: TRBV2; D gene: -; CDR3 DNA: TGTGCCAGCAGTTCAGGTGAAAAACTGTTTTTT; CDR3 protein: CASSSGEKLFF
J gene: TRBJ1-2; clone size: few; V gene: TRBV24-1; D gene: TRBD1; CDR3 DNA: TGTGCCACCAGTGATCGGGACAGGAGCTATGGCTACACCTTC; CDR3 protein: CATSDRDRSYGYTF
J gene: TRBJ2-7; clone size: many; V gene: TRBV29-1; D gene: -; CDR3 DNA: TGCAGCGTTGTTATAACCGGGTTTGGCTACGAGCAGTACTTC; CDR3 protein: CSVVITGFGYEQYF